These T cell receptor beta chains were read from a single sample in a study of response to subunit inactivated influenza vaccine. TCRdb reprocessed the RT-PCR reads with MiXCR, giving one entry per CDR3 protein. This sample has 500,000 to 600,000 distinct CDR3 sequences; more than 15% occur once, and the top ten carry approximately 3%. The sequenced sample was CD4+ T cells sorted from PBMCs, obtained less than 30 months after vaccination. The receptors stem from a man between 50 and 69 years old who received an inactivated influenza vaccine. Both conserved end residues are part of each CDR3. Fields, in order: clone size, V gene, D gene, J gene, CDR3 DNA, CDR3 protein. The D gene is left open where the match is weak. A row's size may be missing; if present it is once, few, many or a size class.

-	TRBV7-2	-	TRBJ2-1	TGTGCCAGCAGCACAGGACTCCAATCTATGTTCTTC	CASSTGLQSMFF
-	TRBV15	-	TRBJ2-1	TGTTCCACCAGCAGAACTGGGGACCCTATCAATGAGCAGTTCTTC	CSTSRTGDPINEQFF
-	TRBV7-2	-	TRBJ1-1	TGTGCCAGCTCGGGGGATTACACTGAAGCTTTCTTT	CASSGDYTEAFF
few	TRBV10-3	-	TRBJ1-5	TGTGCCGTCACAGATAATAGCAATCAGCCCCAGCATTTT	CAVTDNSNQPQHF
-	TRBV7-9	-	TRBJ1-2	TGTGCCAGCAGCTTAGGATTGGGCTATGGCTACACCTTC	CASSLGLGYGYTF
few	TRBV11-2	TRBD2	TRBJ2-3	TGTGCCAGCAGCTTTAGCGGGGAAGGTTGGGCAGATACGCAGTATTTT	CASSFSGEGWADTQYF
few	TRBV5-1	TRBD2	TRBJ2-5	TGCGCCAGCAGCTTGGGAGACAGGACTAGCGGATTCCAAGAGACCCAGTACTTC	CASSLGDRTSGFQETQYF
-	TRBV6-1	-	TRBJ2-4	TGTGCCAGCAAGGCAGCCCTAGCCAAAAACATTCAGTACTTC	CASKAALAKNIQYF
many	TRBV7-6	-	TRBJ1-4	TGTGCCAGCAGCTTAGGCCCTAATGAAAAACTGTTTTTT	CASSLGPNEKLFF
-	TRBV2	-	TRBJ2-6	TGTGCCAGCAGTTCCCGCCACGGGGTAGAGGCCAACGTCCTGACTTTC	CASSSRHGVEANVLTF
few	TRBV10-3	TRBD2	TRBJ2-1	TGTGCCATCGGAACTAGCGGGAGGCCGATTGACCTGTTCTTC	CAIGTSGRPIDLFF
-	TRBV20-1	TRBD2	TRBJ2-7	TGCAGTGCAGAAGGACTAGCGGGAGGTCAAAGCTCCTACGAGCAGTACTTC	CSAEGLAGGQSSYEQYF
-	TRBV20-1	-	TRBJ2-5	TGCAGTGCTAAGACAAGGGGCCAAGAGACCCAGTACTTC	CSAKTRGQETQYF
-	TRBV29-1	TRBD1	TRBJ1-6	TGCAGCGTCGCCTTGGGGACAGGGGGTTCACCCCTCCACTTT	CSVALGTGGSPLHF
-	TRBV5-1	-	TRBJ2-1	TGCGCCAGCTGGGAGGCTTTCGGCAATGAGCAGTTCTTC	CASWEAFGNEQFF
-	TRBV5-1	TRBD1	TRBJ1-2	TGCGCCAGCAGCTTGTGGGACAGGGACAATGGCTACACCTTC	CASSLWDRDNGYTF
few	TRBV10-2	-	TRBJ1-6	TGCGCCAGCAGCCACGGGGATGATTCACCCCTCCACTTT	CASSHGDDSPLHF
few	TRBV12-3/TRBV12-4	-	TRBJ2-7	TGTGCCAGCAGTCCAAACGCCCTTCCCAACGAGCAGTACTTC	CASSPNALPNEQYF
-	TRBV5-1	-	TRBJ2-7	TGCGCCAGCAGCTCATCCTGGGGCGAGCAGCACTTC	CASSSSWGEQHF
-	TRBV6-1	-	TRBJ1-2	TGTGCCAGCAGGCCAACGGGCAGGGTTGATGGCTACACCTTC	CASRPTGRVDGYTF
-	TRBV5-1	-	TRBJ2-5	TGCGCCAGCAGCGGTTCGGTAAATTCGGTGGAGACCCAGTACTTC	CASSGSVNSVETQYF
-	TRBV19	-	TRBJ2-6	TGTGCCAGTAGTCCAGTCCGGGCCAACGTCCTGACTTTC	CASSPVRANVLTF
many	TRBV7-8	-	TRBJ2-7	TGTGCCAGCAGCACGTTCTCGACTAGGTTATACGAGCAGTACTTC	CASSTFSTRLYEQYF
few	TRBV12-3/TRBV12-4	-	TRBJ2-1	TGTGCCAGCAACGATATCTCCTACAATGAGCAGTTCTTC	CASNDISYNEQFF
-	TRBV11-3	-	TRBJ2-1	TGTGCCAGCAGCTTCCTAGGGGGGAGTGGGAGTGAGCAGTTCTTC	CASSFLGGSGSEQFF
few	TRBV29-1	-	TRBJ1-4	TGCAGCGTTGGAGACAGCCCAAATGAAAAACTGTTTTTT	CSVGDSPNEKLFF
many	TRBV4-2	-	TRBJ2-3	TGTGCCAGCAGCCAAGATGAGAGGGGGACAGATACGCAGTATTTT	CASSQDERGTDTQYF
few	TRBV2	-	TRBJ2-7	TGTGCCAGCAGCGAGTCACTAAATCCAAGCTTC	CASSESLNPSF
-	TRBV7-9	-	TRBJ2-3	TGTGCCAGCAGCCCTCCGCCGGGAGATACGCAGTATTTT	CASSPPPGDTQYF
-	TRBV3-1	-	TRBJ2-7	TGTGCCAGCAGCCAAGAGGGGCCCGAGCAGTACTTC	CASSQEGPEQYF
-	TRBV12-3/TRBV12-4	-	TRBJ2-5	TGTGCCAGCAGTCTTTCTAGGGTGCGAGAGACCCAGTACTTC	CASSLSRVRETQYF
few	TRBV4-3	-	TRBJ1-5	TGCGCCAGCAGCCAAGATTTGGTGGCAGGGAATAGCAATCAGCCCCAGCATTTT	CASSQDLVAGNSNQPQHF
few	TRBV7-7	TRBD2	TRBJ2-1	TGTGCTAGCAGCTTAGGTGGCGGGGGTGAGCAGTTCTTC	CASSLGGGGEQFF
-	TRBV4-1	-	TRBJ2-3	TGCGCCAGCAGCCAAAGGGGTCAGTTGGCCCCCACAGATACGCAGTATTTT	CASSQRGQLAPTDTQYF
few	TRBV18	TRBD1	TRBJ2-7	TGTGCCAGCTCACCTAGGACAGGGGGTACGTACGAGCAGTACTTC	CASSPRTGGTYEQYF
once	TRBV20-1	TRBD2	TRBJ2-3	TGCAGTGTTTGCGGCCGGGCTGGGGGGGAGAGCACAGATACGCAGTATTTT	CSVCGRAGGESTDTQYF
many	TRBV5-1	-	TRBJ1-5	TGCGCCAGCAGGGTCCGGCCGGGGGGAAATCAGCCCCAGCATTTT	CASRVRPGGNQPQHF
many	TRBV11-2	TRBD2	TRBJ2-3	TGTGCCAGCAGCCCAGGACTAGCATCAGATACGCAGTATTTT	CASSPGLASDTQYF
-	TRBV20-1	TRBD2	TRBJ2-6	TGCAGTGCTAGAAGGGCTAGCGGAACTGGGGCCAACGTCCTGACTTTC	CSARRASGTGANVLTF
-	TRBV20-1	-	TRBJ2-1	TGCAGTGCTAGAGATCCCAGCGTTGAGCAGTTCTTC	CSARDPSVEQFF